A selection of T cell receptor beta chains follows, all from one sample in a study of low-dose radiotherapy and immunotherapy resistance in tumors. One entry per CDR3 protein results from TCRdb running MiXCR on the reads. The sample carries 70,000 to 90,000 distinct CDR3 sequences, 18% recorded once. The specimen comprised PBMCs, sampled before treatment. The receptors here all came from a male donor with prostate cancer. CDR3s include the opening cysteine and the closing phenylalanine or tryptophan. A D gene is named only where the DNA matches it firmly. Rows may omit the clone size; those that give it use once, few, many or a size class.

d_call | j_call | v_call | clone_size | cdr3_aa | cdr3_nt
TRBD1 | TRBJ2-2 | TRBV5-4 | NA | CASSGTGVNTGELFF | TGTGCCAGCAGCGGGACAGGGGTCAACACCGGGGAGCTGTTTTTT
NA | TRBJ1-5 | TRBV5-1 | few | CASSLGGVGGYQPQHF | TGCGCCAGCAGCTTGGGTGGAGTCGGGGGTTATCAGCCCCAGCATTTT
NA | TRBJ1-1 | TRBV10-1 | NA | CASSVGRGVTEAFF | TGCGCCAGCAGTGTTGGCAGGGGAGTTACTGAAGCTTTCTTT
NA | TRBJ1-5 | TRBV19 | many | CASPDGSQPQHF | TGTGCCAGTCCGGACGGCAGTCAGCCCCAGCATTTT
NA | TRBJ2-1 | TRBV7-9 | many | CASSPLGQGYNEQFF | TGTGCCAGCAGCCCTTTAGGCCAGGGCTACAATGAGCAGTTCTTC
TRBD1 | TRBJ1-1 | TRBV10-2 | few | CASSLGQGLLTTEAFF | TGCGCCAGCAGCCTCGGACAGGGACTACTGACCACTGAAGCTTTCTTT
NA | TRBJ1-2 | TRBV20-1 | many | CSADDLTGMGGYTF | TGCAGTGCCGACGATCTCACAGGGATGGGTGGCTACACCTTC
NA | TRBJ2-2 | TRBV18 | many | CASSPENTGELFF | TGTGCCAGCTCACCAGAGAACACCGGGGAGCTGTTTTTT
TRBD2 | TRBJ2-1 | TRBV19 | many | CASSIRGGPYNEQFF | TGTGCCAGTAGTATCCGCGGGGGGCCCTACAATGAGCAGTTCTTC
NA | TRBJ2-1 | TRBV12-3/TRBV12-4 | many | CASRPDGNEQFF | TGTGCCAGCAGGCCCGACGGCAATGAGCAGTTCTTC
TRBD1 | TRBJ1-1 | TRBV7-9 | many | CASSSSPGQGAAEAFF | TGTGCCAGCAGCTCGTCCCCGGGACAGGGGGCGGCTGAAGCTTTCTTT
NA | TRBJ2-3 | TRBV3-1 | many | CASSRDISTDTQYF | TGTGCCAGCAGTCGGGACATCAGCACAGATACGCAGTATTTT
NA | TRBJ1-5 | TRBV30 | many | CAWSVDNSNQPQHF | TGTGCCTGGAGTGTGGACAACAGCAATCAGCCCCAGCATTTT
TRBD1 | TRBJ1-2 | TRBV4-1 | many | CASSQVDRGNYGYTF | TGCGCCAGCAGCCAAGTCGACAGGGGGAACTATGGCTACACCTTC
NA | TRBJ1-5 | TRBV6-6 | many | CASKYGGADQPQHF | TGTGCCAGCAAGTATGGGGGGGCAGATCAGCCCCAGCATTTT
NA | TRBJ1-6 | TRBV3-1 | many | CASSQVSNSPLHF | TGTGCCAGCAGCCAAGTCAGCAATTCACCCCTCCACTTT
TRBD2 | TRBJ2-2 | TRBV18 | many | CASSPLTRARGAGELFF | TGTGCCAGCTCACCACTGACCCGGGCCCGGGGGGCCGGGGAGCTGTTTTTT
NA | TRBJ2-7 | TRBV5-5 | NA | CASRGASYYEQYF | TGTGCCAGCAGAGGAGCGAGCTACTACGAGCAGTACTTC
NA | TRBJ1-2 | TRBV13 | many | CASSLVRSLYGYTF | TGTGCCAGCAGCTTAGTGCGCAGCCTCTATGGCTACACCTTC
TRBD1 | TRBJ1-5 | TRBV5-1 | NA | CASSWTGLDQPQHF | TGCGCCAGCAGCTGGACAGGCCTTGATCAGCCCCAGCATTTT
TRBD2 | TRBJ2-2 | TRBV19 | many | CASSPGASGYGELFF | TGTGCCAGTAGCCCCGGGGCTAGCGGGTACGGGGAGCTGTTTTTT
TRBD2 | TRBJ2-5 | TRBV7-2 | many | CASRAGTSGGGEETQYF | TGTGCCAGCAGGGCTGGGACTAGCGGGGGGGGCGAAGAGACCCAGTACTTC
NA | TRBJ1-4 | TRBV30 | few | CAWSPGPLNEKLFF | TGTGCCTGGTCTCCGGGACCGCTTAATGAAAAACTGTTTTTT
NA | TRBJ2-3 | TRBV7-8 | many | CASSYTDTQYF | TGTGCCAGCAGCTACACAGATACGCAGTATTTT
NA | TRBJ1-1 | TRBV7-3 | many | CASSLEMNTEAFF | TGTGCCAGCAGCCTAGAGATGAACACTGAAGCTTTCTTT
TRBD1 | TRBJ2-2 | TRBV20-1 | many | CSARIGQGTGELFF | TGCAGTGCTAGGATAGGACAGGGGACCGGGGAGCTGTTTTTT
NA | TRBJ2-7 | TRBV5-1 | NA | CASSFAGAGYEQYF | TGCGCCAGCAGCTTTGCCGGGGCAGGATACGAGCAGTACTTC
NA | TRBJ2-6 | TRBV10-3 | many | CAITDTSSGANVLTF | TGTGCCATCACGGACACCTCCTCTGGGGCCAACGTCCTGACTTTC
NA | TRBJ1-4 | TRBV27 | many | CASSTFSGEKLFF | TGTGCCAGCAGTACATTTTCGGGGGAAAAACTGTTTTTT
TRBD2 | TRBJ2-1 | TRBV4-1 | many | CASSQLTSGYNEQFF | TGCGCCAGCAGCCAACTGACTAGCGGATACAATGAGCAGTTCTTC
NA | TRBJ2-1 | TRBV29-1 | many | CSVEDRGGSYNEQFF | TGCAGCGTTGAAGATAGAGGGGGCTCCTACAATGAGCAGTTCTTC
TRBD2 | TRBJ2-2 | TRBV29-1 | many | CSVVVGGGGGLFF | TGCAGCGTTGTTGTTGGGGGGGGGGGGGGGCTGTTTTTT
NA | TRBJ2-6 | TRBV7-2 | many | CASSLGGASSGANVLTF | TGTGCCAGCAGCTTGGGGGGCGCCTCCTCTGGGGCCAACGTCCTGACTTTC
NA | TRBJ2-1 | TRBV29-1 | many | CSVEGLGSYNEQFF | TGCAGCGTTGAGGGTTTAGGGTCCTACAATGAGCAGTTCTTC
TRBD1 | TRBJ2-7 | TRBV4-1 | many | CASSQWTGVDSYEQYF | TGCGCCAGCAGCCAGTGGACAGGGGTAGACTCCTACGAGCAGTACTTC
NA | TRBJ2-7 | TRBV11-2 | many | CASTLSGAISYEQYF | TGTGCCAGCACCCTCTCGGGGGCCATCTCCTACGAGCAGTACTTC
NA | TRBJ2-2 | TRBV30 | few | CAWALGNTGELFF | TGTGCCTGGGCCCTGGGGAACACCGGGGAGCTGTTTTTT
NA | TRBJ2-5 | TRBV7-7 | many | CASSLGNDQETQYF | TGTGCCAGCAGCTTAGGTAACGACCAAGAGACCCAGTACTTC
NA | TRBJ1-1 | TRBV2 | many | CASREPGLEAFF | TGTGCCAGCAGGGAACCGGGTTTAGAGGCTTTCTTT
TRBD2 | TRBJ2-1 | TRBV7-8 | NA | CASSLVRVAGQNEQFF | TGTGCCAGCAGCTTAGTCAGGGTAGCGGGACAAAATGAGCAGTTCTTC
NA | TRBJ1-1 | TRBV4-1 | many | CASSHSRGPDTEAFF | TGCGCCAGCAGCCATAGCAGGGGTCCGGACACTGAAGCTTTCTTT
TRBD2 | TRBJ2-1 | TRBV29-1 | NA | CSVSLGTGGYNEQFF | TGCAGCGTCTCCTTAGGGACGGGAGGGTATAATGAGCAGTTCTTC
NA | TRBJ2-1 | TRBV7-8 | many | CASSLVPGRHEQFF | TGTGCCAGCAGCTTAGTCCCGGGGCGGCATGAGCAGTTCTTC
TRBD2 | TRBJ2-1 | TRBV7-8 | NA | CASSLPGLAPFF | TGTGCCAGCAGCTTACCGGGACTAGCTCCGTTCTTC
NA | TRBJ1-2 | TRBV20-1 | many | CSAMTGLYGYTF | TGCAGTGCCATGACAGGTCTCTATGGCTACACCTTC
NA | TRBJ1-6 | TRBV5-4 | many | CASSLDQGRSPLHF | TGTGCCAGCAGCTTGGACCAGGGCCGGTCACCCCTCCACTTT
TRBD1 | TRBJ1-1 | TRBV6-8 | many | CASSKDRGNTEAFF | TGTGCCAGCAGCAAAGACAGGGGGAACACTGAAGCTTTCTTT
NA | TRBJ1-3 | TRBV15 | many | CATSSHSVGSGNTIYF | TGTGCCACCAGCAGCCACTCCGTCGGCTCTGGAAACACCATATATTTT
NA | TRBJ2-2 | TRBV10-3 | many | CAISEPGQDTGELFF | TGTGCCATCAGTGAGCCGGGACAAGACACCGGGGAGCTGTTTTTT
NA | TRBJ1-2 | TRBV6-6 | many | CASSRIESEAGYGYTF | TGTGCCAGCAGTCGGATAGAATCCGAAGCGGGCTATGGCTACACCTTC
NA | TRBJ2-3 | TRBV3-1 | many | CASSQGRGTDTQYF | TGTGCCAGCAGCCAAGGGAGGGGGACAGATACGCAGTATTTT
TRBD2 | TRBJ2-5 | TRBV20-1 | many | CSASSGSRETQYF | TGCAGTGCCTCTAGCGGGAGCCGAGAGACCCAGTACTTC
TRBD1 | TRBJ2-2 | TRBV5-1 | many | CASSRQGDNTGELFF | TGCGCCAGCAGCCGACAGGGGGACAACACCGGGGAGCTGTTTTTT
NA | TRBJ2-7 | TRBV5-6 | many | CASSLGDRGFSYEQYF | TGTGCCAGCAGCTTGGGCGACAGAGGCTTTTCCTACGAGCAGTACTTC
NA | TRBJ1-1 | TRBV6-4 | many | CAISGEGADTEAFF | TGTGCCATCAGTGGTGAAGGGGCGGACACTGAAGCTTTCTTT
TRBD2 | TRBJ2-5 | TRBV28 | many | CASRRPGLAQETQYF | TGTGCCAGCAGGCGGCCGGGACTAGCGCAAGAGACCCAGTACTTC
NA | TRBJ1-5 | TRBV30 | NA | CAWTALSYRKQPQHF | TGTGCCTGGACCGCCCTTTCTTACAGGAAACAGCCCCAGCATTTT
NA | TRBJ2-6 | TRBV4-3 | NA | CASSQEGAWTGANVLTF | TGCGCCAGCAGCCAAGAGGGGGCGTGGACTGGGGCCAACGTCCTGACTTTC
NA | TRBJ1-1 | TRBV29-1 | many | CSVESSGMNTEAFF | TGCAGCGTTGAATCTTCAGGGATGAACACTGAAGCTTTCTTT
TRBD1 | TRBJ1-5 | TRBV6-5 | many | CASRTGGQPQHF | TGTGCCAGCAGGACAGGGGGTCAGCCCCAGCATTTT